What follows are 13 T cell receptor beta chains derived from one specimen sequenced in a study of blood T cell repertoires in COVID-19. Sequencing used immunoSEQ multiplex PCR; TCRdb keeps in-frame clones, though not all of them. The repertoire holds some 200,000 clones, 89% seen once, with about 8.8% in the top ten. Sequencing was carried out using PBMCs or T cells enriched from blood (not recorded which). These receptors were collected from a woman aged 18-29 years who had recovered from COVID-19.

V usage is TRBV5-1 and J usage is TRBJ1-2; D call uncertain. Trimming took off 0 bases at V and 4 bases at J, with 16 bases between the two ends. CDR1 SGHRS and CDR2 YFSETQ come from the germline V gene. The CDR3 is 16 amino acids. CDR3 sequence (DNA): TGCGCCAGCAGCTTGGTAGCATTTACCGTCGGCTATGGCTACACCTTC. Encoded protein: CASSLVAFTVGYGYTF.

This chain links TRBV6-5 with TRBJ2-1, with 10 bases identical to TRBD2. With 5 bases clipped from V and 7 bases from J, the junction kept 5 bases outside the gene matches. CDR3 length: 14 residues. Per germline, CDR1 MNHEY and CDR2 SVGAGI. The CDR3 spells CASSRVAGGNEQFF. CDR3 DNA: TGTGCCAGCAGTCGAGTAGCGGGGGGTAATGAGCAGTTCTTC.

This clone was detected only once. The rearrangement uses TRBV23-1 and TRBJ1-6; TRBD1 agrees at 8 bases. TRBV23-1 is an ORF, with its function uncertain. The CDR3 runs to 16 residues. V lost 2 bases to trimming and J lost 8 bases; unmatched junction nucleotides: 8. The CDR3 sequence: CASSQEAGGLHSPLHF. CDR3 bases: TGCGCCAGCAGTCAAGAGGCAGGGGGCTTGCATTCACCCCTCCACTTT.

The chain has TRBV6-5 and TRBJ2-1; D gene uncertain. The CDR3 has 10 amino acids. Germline V gene data show CDR1 as MNHEY and CDR2 as SVGAGI. Between the trimmed V and J ends, which lost 6 bases and 7 bases, there was a span of 4 bases. CDR3 coding DNA: TGTGCCAGCAGGAGGAATGAGCAGTTCTTC. It codes for CASRRNEQFF.

The chain uses TRBV5-1 and TRBJ1-2; no clear D gene. The CDR3 sequence is 14 residues long. Trimming stripped 5 bases from V and 2 bases from J, with 13 bases between. Germline-derived CDR1 and CDR2 are SGHRS and YFSETQ. The CDR3 loop reads CASSSGETNYGYTF. In DNA form, the CDR3 reads TGCGCCAGCAGTTCGGGAGAGACCAACTATGGCTACACCTTC. Looking up the rest from reference TRBV5-1 and TRBJ1-2 gives the full variable domain: KAGVTQTPRYLIKTRGQQVTLSCSPISGHRSVSWYQQTPGQGLQFLFEYFSETQRNKGNFPGRFSGRQFSNSRSEMNVSTLELGDSALYLCASSSGETNYGYTFGSGTRLTVV.

This clone appeared a single time. The CDR3 bases are TGTGCCAGCAGTGTGCGGGGTAATGGCAATCAGCCCCAGCATTTT. Protein product: CASSVRGNGNQPQHF. The rearrangement joins TRBV2 to TRBJ1-5; D gene uncertain. Trimming cost V 4 bases and J 2 bases, with 12 bases left between them. Germline CDR1 reads SNHLY; CDR2 reads FYNNEI. CDR3 length: 15 amino acids.

The CDR3 sequence: CASSLAGRSYEQYF. DNA for the CDR3: TGCGCCAGCAGCTTGGCAGGCCGCTCCTACGAGCAGTACTTC. The rearrangement uses TRBV5-1 and TRBJ2-7; the D is unclear. Trimming left V 0 bases short and J 0 bases short, with 7 bases between. Germline values: CDR1 SGHRS, CDR2 YFSETQ. CDR3 length: 14 amino acids.

The chain employs TRBV5-6 and TRBJ1-2; TRBD1 is a possible D gene (5 bases). The CDR3 totals 13 residues. V lost 1 base and J 4 bases, leaving 8 bases between the germline ends. Germline V CDR1 and CDR2: SGHDT, YYEEEE. Written as DNA, the CDR3 is TGTGCCAGCAGCTTGTGGGGCAGCTATGGCTACACCTTC. The encoded protein is CASSLWGSYGYTF.

This clone was detected only once. The chain employs TRBV6-2 or TRBV6-3 and TRBJ1-6; 12 bases line up with TRBD1. The CDR3 spans 17 residues. Germline assignment: CDR1 MNHEY and CDR2 SVGEGT. J was trimmed by 10 bases and V by 0 bases; bases with no gene match: 7. The CDR3 loop reads CASSYSNPGQGASPLHF. CDR3 DNA: TGTGCCAGCAGTTACTCAAATCCGGGACAGGGGGCCTCACCCCTCCACTTT.

CDR3 sequence (DNA): TGTGCCAGTAGGGCGGGGGGAAGCACAGATACGCAGTATTTT. As protein: CASRAGGSTDTQYF. V and J are TRBV19 and TRBJ2-3; TRBD2 matches at 8 bases. Germline-derived CDR1 and CDR2 are LNHDA and SQIVND (reference sequence). V shed 6 bases, J shed 0 bases, and the junction held 2 bases outside the gene matches. The CDR3 consists of 14 residues.

This rearrangement joins TRBV25-1 to TRBJ2-2; 8 bases line up with TRBD1. The germline V gene encodes CDR1 MGHDK and CDR2 SYGVNS. The CDR3 runs to 17 residues. Trimming took 3 bases from V and 5 from J; bases not matched to a gene: 11. The CDR3 region has the DNA TGTGCCAGCAGTGATTTGGGGCAGGGGGCGCGGACCGGGGAGCTGTTTTTT. The encoded protein is CASSDLGQGARTGELFF.

Worth noting for this clone: Other DNA sequences in the sample encode the same CDR3. The chain employs TRBV5-1 and TRBJ1-5; D is undetermined. The CDR3 spans 15 residues. Germline values: CDR1 SGHRS, CDR2 YFSETQ. V was cut by 0 bases and J by 1 base, with 8 bases left in between. The CDR3 region is CASSLDRGSNQPQHF. The CDR3 bases are TGCGCCAGCAGCTTGGACCGGGGAAGCAATCAGCCCCAGCATTTT.

V gene TRBV6-4 combines with J gene TRBJ1-2; a weak D match, TRBD1 (6 bases). Germline V gene data show CDR1 as MRHNA and CDR2 as SNTAGT. This CDR3 region has 15 residues. Trimming removed 0 bases at V and 4 bases at J, with 12 bases between. The CDR3: CASSDSGTPPYGYTF. CDR3 DNA sequence: TGTGCCAGCAGTGACTCCGGGACACCTCCCTATGGCTACACCTTC.